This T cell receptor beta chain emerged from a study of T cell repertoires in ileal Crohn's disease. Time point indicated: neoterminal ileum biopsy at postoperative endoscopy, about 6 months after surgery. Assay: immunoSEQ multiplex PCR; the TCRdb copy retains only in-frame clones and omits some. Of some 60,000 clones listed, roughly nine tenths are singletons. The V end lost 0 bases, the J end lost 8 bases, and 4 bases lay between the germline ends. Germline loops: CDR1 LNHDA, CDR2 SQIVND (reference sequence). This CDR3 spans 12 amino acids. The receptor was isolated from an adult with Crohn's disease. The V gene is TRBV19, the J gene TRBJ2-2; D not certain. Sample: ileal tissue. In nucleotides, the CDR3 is TGTGCCAGTAGTATAGATCGTGGGGAGCTGTTTTTT. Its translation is CASSIDRGELFF.